Shown below are 29 T cell receptor beta chains from a single sample sequenced in a study of blood T cell repertoires in COVID-19. The method was immunoSEQ multiplex PCR; TCRdb's version includes in-frame clones alone and lacks a portion of them. The sample has over 250,000 clones, 80% to 90% seen once. The sequenced material came from peripheral blood. Receptors were obtained from a woman between 70 and 85 years old with COVID-19, enrolled during active disease.

The chain links TRBV4-1 to TRBJ1-4; D remains unclear. V was clipped by 0 bases and J by 13 bases, with 27 bases between them. The V gene's germline CDR1 is MGHRA and CDR2 YSYEKL. The CDR3 sequence is 18 residues long. The CDR3 DNA sequence: TGCGCCAGCAGCCAAGATGTTATTGGAGCGGGGTTGAGAAGTGGACTGTTTTTT. Protein: CASSQDVIGAGLRSGLFF.

The rearrangement links TRBV5-8 to TRBJ1-5, with D hard to call. Trimming took 1 base from V and 4 from J, leaving 12 bases between them. The CDR3 spans 15 residues. In germline, CDR1 is SGHTS, CDR2 YDEGEE. The CDR3 reads CASSLTGLQNQPQHF. For the CDR3, the DNA is TGTGCCAGCAGCTTGACGGGGTTGCAGAATCAGCCCCAGCATTTT.

V gene TRBV7-2 combines with J gene TRBJ1-4; no clear D gene. The CDR3 loop spans 15 amino acids. V lost 4 bases and J 0 bases, leaving 9 bases between the germline ends. Germline CDR1 SGHTA, CDR2 FQGNSA. CDR3 residues: CASSSSEATNEKLFF. As DNA, the CDR3 is TGTGCCAGCAGCTCATCAGAAGCAACTAATGAAAAACTGTTTTTT.

The CDR3 reads CASSRSAEAFF. The CDR3 DNA reads as TGTGCCAGCAGCAGAAGCGCTGAAGCTTTCTTT. The chain employs TRBV6-2 or TRBV6-3 and TRBJ1-1; D is undetermined. The CDR3 is 11 residues long. In germline, CDR1 is MNHEY, CDR2 SVGEGT. V lost 6 bases, J lost 6 bases, and 8 bases lay in between.

The chain couples TRBV30 to TRBJ1-5; 10 bases agree with TRBD1. J lost 7 bases, V lost 0 bases, and 9 bases had no gene match. This CDR3 spans 16 amino acids. The germline CDR1 and CDR2 sequences are GTSNPN and SVGIG (reference sequence). The DNA for the CDR3 is TGTGCCTGGAGTGTAGGGGGGACAGGGGTAAACCAGCCCCAGCATTTT. Amino acid sequence: CAWSVGGTGVNQPQHF.

The chain joins TRBV5-6 to TRBJ2-7, with a tentative D call TRBD2 (7 bases). Germline V gene data show CDR1 as SGHDT and CDR2 as YYEEEE. Deletions cut 5 bases from V and 7 bases from J, with 19 bases between. The CDR3 covers 14 residues. CDR3 sequence reads: CASSFVGGPSEQYF. CDR3 DNA: TGTGCCAGCAGTTTTGTCGGGGGGCCGAGTGAGCAGTACTTC.

V is TRBV7-5 and J is TRBJ1-1. TRBV7-5 is marked as a pseudogene. This CDR3 comprises 12 residues. The CDR3, as DNA: TGTGCCAGAAGCTTAGGGAGGTCTGAAGCTTTCTTT. Translating it yields CARSLGRSEAFF.

The chain uses TRBV24-1 and TRBJ2-3; D is perhaps TRBD2 (5 bases). Germline V gene sequence: CDR1 KGHDR, CDR2 SFDVKD. The CDR3 sequence is 16 residues long. Trimming left V 1 base short and J 6 bases short, with 16 bases between. As DNA, the CDR3 is TGTGCCACCAGTGATTTCGGGCTAGCAGGAGCGGATACGCAGTATTTT. It specifies CATSDFGLAGADTQYF.

The J gene is TRBJ2-1, the V gene TRBV30, with 9 bases identical to TRBD1. Germline trimming cut 8 bases from V and 0 bases from J; bases unmatched to any gene: 11. This CDR3 has 16 amino acids. Per the germline V gene, CDR1 is GTSNPN and CDR2 is SVGIG (reference sequence). CDR3: CARTSGTGSSYNEQFF. The CDR3 DNA sequence: TGTGCCCGTACTTCCGGGACAGGGAGCTCCTACAATGAGCAGTTCTTC.

The chain is built from TRBV19 and TRBJ1-1; 10 bases line up with TRBD1. V was clipped by 7 bases and J by 5 bases; unmatched bases: 7. There are 14 residues in the CDR3. The germline CDR1 and CDR2 sequences are LNHDA and SQIVND (reference sequence). The CDR3 DNA reads TGTGCCAGTACCAAGACAGGGGGCGCGACTGAAGCTTTCTTT. This translates into CASTKTGGATEAFF.

This clone came up a few times. V usage is TRBV10-3 and J usage is TRBJ1-6; the D is unclear. V lost 2 bases, J lost 0 bases, and 8 bases lay in between. The length of the CDR3 is 16 residues. Germline loops: CDR1 ENHRY, CDR2 SYGVKD. The CDR3 here is CAISETANSYNSPLHF. In DNA form, the CDR3 reads TGTGCCATCAGTGAGACAGCCAACTCCTATAATTCACCCCTCCACTTT.

The rearrangement joins TRBV11-3 to TRBJ2-1; 12 bases fit TRBD2. V shed 1 base, J shed 3 bases, and the junction held 4 bases outside the gene matches. CDR1 and CDR2 from the germline V gene are SGHNT and YENEEA. The CDR3 loop spans 17 amino acids. CDR3 nucleotides: TGTGCCAGCAGCTTAGGACTAGCGGGAGAAAGCTACAATGAGCAGTTCTTC. Translation gives CASSLGLAGESYNEQFF.

J is TRBJ2-5 and V is TRBV5-1; 8 positions agree with TRBD2. Trimming took 4 bases from V and 3 from J; bases not matched to a gene: 5. The CDR3 is 14 amino acids. CDR1 and CDR2 from the germline V gene are SGHRS and YFSETQ. The CDR3 DNA follows: TGCGCCAGCAGCCCGGGGGGGGTGGAAGAGACCCAGTACTTC. This encodes CASSPGGVEETQYF.

This clone was counted once. The chain employs TRBV27 and TRBJ2-7, with 7 bases aligning to TRBD2. The V gene's germline CDR1 is MNHEY and CDR2 SMNVEV (reference sequence). Trimming took 5 bases from V and 1 from J; bases not matched to a gene: 11. The CDR3 length is 16 residues. The CDR3 DNA reads TGTGCCAGCAGTCCCCCCGGGGGGATAGGATCCTACGAGCAGTACTTC. This gives the protein CASSPPGGIGSYEQYF.

Only a few counts were recorded for this clone. The chain has TRBV14 and TRBJ1-1, with unresolved D. Germline V gene data show CDR1 as SGHDN and CDR2 as FVKESK. The CDR3 extends over 14 amino acids. V dropped 1 base and J dropped 2 bases, with 8 bases sitting between them. CDR3 sequence reads: CASSQGLSNTEAFF. In nucleotides, the CDR3 is TGTGCCAGCAGCCAAGGCCTATCCAACACTGAAGCTTTCTTT.

This clone appeared a single time. The V gene is TRBV29-1, the J gene TRBJ1-5, with 7 bases matching TRBD1. The length of the CDR3 is 13 residues. Germline-derived CDR1 and CDR2 are SQVTM and ANQGSEA. Trimming at V came to 6 bases and at J to 4 bases, leaving 6 bases not matched to a gene. CDR3 nucleotide sequence: TGCAGCGTACAACAGGGGTTGAATCAGCCCCAGCATTTT. Translated: CSVQQGLNQPQHF.

V and J are TRBV21-1 and TRBJ2-1; the table names TRBD2, a call not compared with the DNA. TRBV21-1 is annotated as a pseudogene. The CDR3 length is 16 residues. CDR3 sequence (DNA): TGTGCCAGCAGCAAAACGGGGTACAGCTCCTACAATGAGCAGTTCTTC. Residues: CASSKTGYSSYNEQFF.

This chain links TRBV24-1 with TRBJ1-2; 7 bases are shared with TRBD1. CDR3 length: 12 amino acids. V gave up 3 bases and J gave up 10 bases; unmatched junction bases: 4. Germline CDR1 and CDR2: KGHDR and SFDVKD. DNA of the CDR3: TGTGCCACCAGTGATCGACAGGGCGACTACACCTTC. Translation: CATSDRQGDYTF.

The rearrangement joins TRBV5-6 to TRBJ2-7; possible D gene TRBD1, 6 bases. Germline V gene sequence: CDR1 SGHDT, CDR2 YYEEEE. V lost 0 bases to trimming and J lost 6 bases, with 16 bases between them. This CDR3 region has 15 residues. The CDR3 coding sequence is TGTGCCAGCAGCTTGGGGTATACAGGGTACCGCGAGCAGTACTTC. This codes for CASSLGYTGYREQYF.

This sequence joins TRBV11-2 and TRBJ2-5, with 9 bases aligning to TRBD2. This CDR3 contains 17 residues. Losses at the gene ends were 1 base for V and 2 bases for J; bases not matched to a gene: 8. In germline, CDR1 is SGHAT, CDR2 FQNNGV. CDR3 nucleotide sequence: TGTGCCAGCAGCTTAGGCCGGTCTAGCGGGATACAAGAGACCCAGTACTTC. It encodes CASSLGRSSGIQETQYF.

The CDR3 loop reads CASTQLAGGYNEQFF. The CDR3 DNA reads as TGTGCCAGCACCCAACTAGCGGGAGGGTACAATGAGCAGTTCTTC. The chain uses TRBV2 and TRBJ2-1; 13 bases line up with TRBD2. There are 15 residues in the CDR3. V lost 7 bases to trimming and J lost 4 bases; unmatched junction nucleotides: 4. In germline, CDR1 is SNHLY, CDR2 FYNNEI.

The chain combines TRBV18 with TRBJ2-2, with 7 bases that match TRBD2. Germline CDR1 and CDR2: KGHSH and LQKENI. Unmatched junction bases numbered 6, after V lost 2 bases and J lost 6 bases. The CDR3 loop spans 15 amino acids. Written as DNA, the CDR3 is TGTGCCAGCTCACCAATCGCGGGAGCGTCCGGGGAGCTGTTTTTT. Its protein product is CASSPIAGASGELFF.

The V call is TRBV7-9, the J call TRBJ2-1, with 12 bases fitting TRBD2. Looked up from germline, CDR1 is SEHNR and CDR2 is FQNEAQ (reference sequence). The CDR3 sequence is 15 residues long. The J segment lost 7 bases and the V segment lost 5 bases, leaving 6 bases of the junction unmatched. CDR3 coding DNA: TGTGCCAGCAGCCAACTAGCGGGAGGAAGGAATGAGCAGTTCTTC. Amino acid sequence: CASSQLAGGRNEQFF.

The rearrangement links TRBV18 to TRBJ2-3, with D maybe TRBD1 (5 bases). The CDR3 contains 15 residues. From germline, CDR1 is KGHSH and CDR2 LQKENI. V was pared by 1 base and J by 3 bases, with 11 bases between. CDR3 sequence (DNA): TGTGCCAGCTCACCACTAGGGGTTCGAACAGATACGCAGTATTTT. Amino acid sequence: CASSPLGVRTDTQYF.

In its sample, this clone was seen many times. The chain links TRBV28 to TRBJ1-5; 8 positions match TRBD1. The ends lost 5 bases at V and 3 bases at J; junction bases unmatched: 6. CDR1 MDHEN and CDR2 SYDVKM come from the germline V gene. CDR3 length: 15 amino acids. The CDR3 nucleotides are TGTGCCAGCAGTGAACAGGGGGAGGTCAATCAGCCCCAGCATTTT. This sequence encodes CASSEQGEVNQPQHF.

This clone was detected only once. This chain links TRBV28 with TRBJ1-2, with unresolved D. The CDR3 loop spans 12 amino acids. V was pared by 11 bases and J by 3 bases, with 13 bases between. Germline-derived CDR1 and CDR2 are MDHEN and SYDVKM. DNA for the CDR3: TGTGCCGCTACACGTCGGGACTATGGCTACACCTTC. Translating gives CAATRRDYGYTF.

The CDR3 protein is CASRWGGLAGGHREQFF. As DNA, the CDR3 is TGTGCCAGTCGGTGGGGTGGGCTAGCGGGAGGCCATCGTGAGCAGTTCTTC. V gene TRBV19 combines with J gene TRBJ2-1; 11 positions agree with TRBD2. This CDR3 is built from 17 residues. Germline trimming cut 8 bases from V and 9 bases from J; bases unmatched to any gene: 18. The germline V gene has CDR1 LNHDA and CDR2 SQIVND (reference sequence).

The chain is built from TRBV15 and TRBJ2-1, with TRBD1 identical over 7 bases. After removal of 5 bases from V and 2 bases from J, the junction contained 9 bases not matched to a gene. CDR1 is LNHNV and CDR2 is YYDKDF in the germline V gene (reference sequence). This CDR3 comprises 16 residues. This CDR3 is CATSLNWDSPYNEQFF. CDR3 DNA sequence: TGTGCCACCAGCTTAAATTGGGACAGCCCCTACAATGAGCAGTTCTTC.

This chain uses TRBV27 with TRBJ2-3; D may be TRBD1 (7 bases). The CDR3 runs to 15 residues. The V end lost 5 bases, the J end lost 5 bases, and 17 bases lay between the germline ends. Germline lookup yields CDR1 MNHEY and CDR2 SMNVEV (reference sequence). This chain's CDR3 is CASSGVGGGIDTQYF. DNA for the CDR3: TGTGCCAGCAGTGGTGTCGGAGGGGGCATAGATACGCAGTATTTT.